The T cell receptor (beta chain) described here comes from a study of T cell repertoires in ileal Crohn's disease. Across the whole study: Surgery for a complication: stricturing in approximately 60%, penetrating in 39%. Thiopurines (about ten) or anti-TNF agents (approximately 20) were given postoperatively to about half. Notes on the study in general: Every patient over 26.8% clonality showed endoscopic recurrence. Clonal expansions were more frequent in active smokers than non-smokers at surgery.

With 2 bases clipped from V and 3 bases from J, the junction kept 2 bases outside the gene matches. CDR3 length equals 14 residues. Germline values: CDR1 PRHDT, CDR2 FYEKMQ (reference sequence). The assay was immunoSEQ multiplex PCR, and TCRdb's table has in-frame clones only and misses some. The sample lists fewer than 4,500 clones, 69% seen once, with about a sixth in the top ten. On this clone: Its target is unknown.

Sequencing was performed on ileal tissue. This clonotype originated in an adult with Crohn's disease. V usage is TRBV13 and J usage is TRBJ2-3; 7 bases fit TRBD1. The CDR3 region has the DNA TGTGCCAGCAGCTTAAGACAGGGAACAGATACGCAGTATTTT. Translation gives CASSLRQGTDTQYF.